The following is a T cell receptor beta chain sequence with its context. This sample stems from a study of blood T cell repertoires in COVID-19. Turning to the study itself: COVID-19 samples collected from the United States, Italy and Spain covered acute and convalescent phases. T cells, B-cell-depleted T cells, or PBMCs provided the cDNA or gDNA that served as material.

Germline CDR1 reads SGHRS; CDR2 reads YFSETQ. V dropped 0 bases and J dropped 5 bases, with 11 bases sitting between them. CDR3 size: 14 residues. The authors' processing: Scientists estimated how many nucleated cells there were by amplifying reference gene primers. Sequencing was performed with immunoSEQ multiplex PCR; in TCRdb, only in-frame clones are kept and a portion is missing. Clone size and V and J calls were adopted from that table, with D and trimming inferred from the DNA. Altogether approximately 240,000 clones are present, 84% being singletons, with the ten largest covering 3% to 3.5%. The chain joins TRBV5-1 to TRBJ2-5; D possibly corresponds to TRBD2 (5 bases). The source material was peripheral blood. The TCR comes from a woman aged 25 to 39 who had recovered from COVID-19. The CDR3 nucleotides read TGCGCCAGCAGCTTGGCCAGCGGTCGGGAGACCCAGTACTTC. This gives the protein CASSLASGRETQYF.